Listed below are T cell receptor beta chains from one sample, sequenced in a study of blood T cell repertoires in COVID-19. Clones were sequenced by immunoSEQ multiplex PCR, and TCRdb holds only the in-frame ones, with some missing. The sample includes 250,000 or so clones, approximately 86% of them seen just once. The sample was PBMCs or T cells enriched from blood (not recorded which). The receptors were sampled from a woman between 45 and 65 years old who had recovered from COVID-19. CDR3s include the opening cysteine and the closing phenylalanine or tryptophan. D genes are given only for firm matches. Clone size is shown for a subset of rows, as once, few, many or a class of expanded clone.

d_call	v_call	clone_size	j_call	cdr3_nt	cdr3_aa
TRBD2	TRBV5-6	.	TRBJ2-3	TGTGCCAGCAGCACCGGACTAGCGGGAGAACTCGATACGCAGTATTTT	CASSTGLAGELDTQYF
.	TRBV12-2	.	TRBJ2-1	TGTGCAAGTCGCTCAGAGGTATGGACTAGCGGGAGAATGCGTTTAAATGAGCAGTTCTTC	CASRSEVWTSGRMRLNEQFF
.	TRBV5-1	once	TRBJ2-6	TGCGCCAGCAGCTTGGACAGGGTTGGTGGGGCCAACGTCCTGACTTTC	CASSLDRVGGANVLTF
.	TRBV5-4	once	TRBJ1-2	TGTGCCAGCAGCCAGCTAGGGAGGGTTTGGGATGGCTACACCTTC	CASSQLGRVWDGYTF
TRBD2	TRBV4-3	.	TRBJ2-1	TGCGCCAGCAGCCAAGATTGGGGGACTAGCGGGACGAATGAGCAGTTCTTC	CASSQDWGTSGTNEQFF
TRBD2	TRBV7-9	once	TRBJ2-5	TGTGCCAGCAGCTCACCGACTAGCGGCCAAGAGACCCAGTACTTC	CASSSPTSGQETQYF
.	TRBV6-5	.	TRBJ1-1	TGTGCCAGCAGTTTCTACCGGGGAGACACTGAAGCTTTCTTT	CASSFYRGDTEAFF
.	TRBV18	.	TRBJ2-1	TGTGCCAGCCGACTGGGGGCCGCAGCCAGAGACAATGAGCAGTTCTTC	CASRLGAAARDNEQFF
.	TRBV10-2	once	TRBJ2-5	TGCGCCAGCAGTGCCTCGATGGGCCCTCAAGAGACCCAGTACTTC	CASSASMGPQETQYF
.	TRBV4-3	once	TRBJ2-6	TGCGCCAGCAGCCAAGATCTGTCTCAGTCTGGGGCCAACGTCCTGACTTTC	CASSQDLSQSGANVLTF
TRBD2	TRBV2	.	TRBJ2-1	TGTGCCAGCAGTCTCTCTAGCGGGAGACGGTACAATGAGCAGTTCTTC	CASSLSSGRRYNEQFF
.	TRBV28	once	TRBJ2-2	TGTGCCAGCCTCTACGGGAGCGCCGGGGAGCTGTTTTTT	CASLYGSAGELFF
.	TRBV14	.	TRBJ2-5	TGTGCCAGCAGCCGCGGACAGCTCGGAGAGACCCAGTACTTC	CASSRGQLGETQYF
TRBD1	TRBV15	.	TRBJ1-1	TGTGCCACCAGCAGCGGACAACACAGGGGAATAGTATCGAACACTGAAGCTTTCTTT	CATSSGQHRGIVSNTEAFF
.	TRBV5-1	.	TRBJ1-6	TGCGCCAGCAGCTCAGGGAGGGACATGTATAATTCACCCCTCCACTTT	CASSSGRDMYNSPLHF
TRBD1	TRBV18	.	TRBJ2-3	TGTGCCAGCTCACCGCCGGGACAGGGGACTCCGTTTGGCACAGATACGCAGTATTTT	CASSPPGQGTPFGTDTQYF
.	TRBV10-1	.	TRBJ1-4	TGCGCCAGCAGTGACAGGGGAGTTGAAAAACTGTTTTTT	CASSDRGVEKLFF
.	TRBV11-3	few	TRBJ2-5	TGTGCCAGCAGCTTGGCCCCGGGGTCGCAGACCCAGTACTTC	CASSLAPGSQTQYF